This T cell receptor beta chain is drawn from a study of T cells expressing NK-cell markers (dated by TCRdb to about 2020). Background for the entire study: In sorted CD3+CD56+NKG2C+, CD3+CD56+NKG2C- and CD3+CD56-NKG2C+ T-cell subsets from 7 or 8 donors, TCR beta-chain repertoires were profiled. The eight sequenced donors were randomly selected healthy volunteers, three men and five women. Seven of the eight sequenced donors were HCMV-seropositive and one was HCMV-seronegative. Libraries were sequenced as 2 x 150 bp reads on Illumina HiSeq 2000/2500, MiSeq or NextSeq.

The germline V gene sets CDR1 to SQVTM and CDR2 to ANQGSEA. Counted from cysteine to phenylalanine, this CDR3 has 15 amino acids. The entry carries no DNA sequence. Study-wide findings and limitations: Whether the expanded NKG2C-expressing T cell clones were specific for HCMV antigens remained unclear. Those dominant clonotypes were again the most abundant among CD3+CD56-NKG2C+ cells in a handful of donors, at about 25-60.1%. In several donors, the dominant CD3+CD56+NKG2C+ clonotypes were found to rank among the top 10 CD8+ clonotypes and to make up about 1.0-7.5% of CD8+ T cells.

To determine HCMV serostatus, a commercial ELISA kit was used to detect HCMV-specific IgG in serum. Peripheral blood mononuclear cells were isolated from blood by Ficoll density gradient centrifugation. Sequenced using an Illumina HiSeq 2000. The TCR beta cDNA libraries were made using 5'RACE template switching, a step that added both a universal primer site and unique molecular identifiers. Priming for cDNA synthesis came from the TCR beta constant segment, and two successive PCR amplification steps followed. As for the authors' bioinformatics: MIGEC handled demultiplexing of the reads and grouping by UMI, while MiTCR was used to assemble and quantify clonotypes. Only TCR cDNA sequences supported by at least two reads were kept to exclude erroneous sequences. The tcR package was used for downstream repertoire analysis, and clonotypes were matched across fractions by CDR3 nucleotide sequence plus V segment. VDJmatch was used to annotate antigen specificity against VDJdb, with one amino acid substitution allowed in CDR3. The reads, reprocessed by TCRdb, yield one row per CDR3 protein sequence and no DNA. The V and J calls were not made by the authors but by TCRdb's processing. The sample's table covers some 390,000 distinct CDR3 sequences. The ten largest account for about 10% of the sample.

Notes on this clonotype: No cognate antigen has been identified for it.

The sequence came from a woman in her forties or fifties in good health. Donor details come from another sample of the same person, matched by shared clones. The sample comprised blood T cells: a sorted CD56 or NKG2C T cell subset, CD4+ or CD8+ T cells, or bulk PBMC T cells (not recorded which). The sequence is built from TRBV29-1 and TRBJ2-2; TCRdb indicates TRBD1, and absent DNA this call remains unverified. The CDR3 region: CSALGAVGAPGELFF.